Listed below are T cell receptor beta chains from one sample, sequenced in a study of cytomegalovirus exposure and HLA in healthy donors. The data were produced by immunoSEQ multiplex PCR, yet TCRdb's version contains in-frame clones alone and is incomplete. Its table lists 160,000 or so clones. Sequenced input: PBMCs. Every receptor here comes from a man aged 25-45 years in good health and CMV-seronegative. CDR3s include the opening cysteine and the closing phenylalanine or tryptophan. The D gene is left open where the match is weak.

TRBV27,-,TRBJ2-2,TGTGCCAGCAGTTTAGCTAGCGTGGCCGGGGAGCTGTTTTTT,CASSLASVAGELFF
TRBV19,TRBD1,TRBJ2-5,TGTGCCAGTGCCCGGACAGGGCAAGAGACCCAGTACTTC,CASARTGQETQYF
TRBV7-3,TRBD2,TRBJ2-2,TGTGCCAGCAGCTCCGGACTAGCGGGGAACACCGGGGAGCTGTTTTTT,CASSSGLAGNTGELFF
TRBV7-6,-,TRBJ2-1,TGTGCCAGCAGCTCGCGCAACCGAGACAATGAGCAGTTCTTC,CASSSRNRDNEQFF
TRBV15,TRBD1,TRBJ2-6,TGTGCCACCAGCAGAGACAGGGGGCTAGCTGGGGCCAACGTCCTGACTTTC,CATSRDRGLAGANVLTF
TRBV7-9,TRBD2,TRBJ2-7,TGTGCCAGCAGCCCCGGGACTAGCGGGAGTGGAAAGCAGTACTTC,CASSPGTSGSGKQYF
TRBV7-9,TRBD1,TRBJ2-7,TGTGCCAGCGGCCGGACAGGGGTCGAGCAGTACTTC,CASGRTGVEQYF
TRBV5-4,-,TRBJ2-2,TGTGCCAGCAGCTTGGCCATTTTCGGAGCAAAGACCGTGCTGTTTTTT,CASSLAIFGAKTVLFF
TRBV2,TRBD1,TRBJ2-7,TGTGCCAGCTTTCTTCCGGGACAGGGGACTGACGAGCAGTACTTC,CASFLPGQGTDEQYF
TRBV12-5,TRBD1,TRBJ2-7,TGTGCTAGTGGTTTGCCGGGGCAGGGGGTGGACGAGCAGTACTTC,CASGLPGQGVDEQYF
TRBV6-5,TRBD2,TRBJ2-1,TGTGCCAGTTCGTCTAGCGGGGAGGCCTACAATGAGCAGTTCTTC,CASSSSGEAYNEQFF